The rows below give T cell receptor beta chains drawn from one sample of a study of blood T cells in healthy people across ages. TCRdb ran MiXCR on the 5' RACE reads and lists one entry per CDR3 protein. Among about 590,000 distinct CDR3 sequences listed, under 30% were seen once. The source material was blood. These receptors were taken from a woman at least 80 years old in good health. The CDR3 runs from the conserved cysteine through the conserved F or W. Fields, in order: CDR3 DNA, CDR3 protein, J gene, V gene, clone size, D gene. D genes are given only for firm matches. Clone size is not always given. Where it is, it says once, few, many or a class for expanded clones.

CDR3nt: TGTGCCAGCAGCCAAGATTCAAACGGGGGGGCCGGAGATACGCAGTATTTT; CDR3aa: CASSQDSNGGAGDTQYF; j_gene: TRBJ2-3; v_gene: TRBV4-2; abundance: -; d_gene: TRBD2
CDR3nt: TGTGCCAGCAGCTTGGCCGTTTCGGGGGGGCCCACCGGGGAGCTGTTTTTT; CDR3aa: CASSLAVSGGPTGELFF; j_gene: TRBJ2-2; v_gene: TRBV5-6; abundance: -; d_gene: TRBD2
CDR3nt: TGCAGTGCGCTGTCCGGGACAGCGAACACTGAAGCTTTCTTT; CDR3aa: CSALSGTANTEAFF; j_gene: TRBJ1-1; v_gene: TRBV20-1; abundance: few; d_gene: TRBD1
CDR3nt: TGCAGTGCTAGTCGGGGGGCTGCGCAGGTAGAGGGCTACACCTTC; CDR3aa: CSASRGAAQVEGYTF; j_gene: TRBJ1-2; v_gene: TRBV20-1; abundance: -; d_gene: -
CDR3nt: TGTGCCTGCAAATGGGGACAGGTCGTCGGGCAGTACTTC; CDR3aa: CACKWGQVVGQYF; j_gene: TRBJ2-7; v_gene: TRBV30; abundance: many; d_gene: TRBD1
CDR3nt: TGCAGTGCGCGGATAGGCCAAGAGACCCAGTACTTC; CDR3aa: CSARIGQETQYF; j_gene: TRBJ2-5; v_gene: TRBV20-1; abundance: -; d_gene: -
CDR3nt: TGTGCCAGCAGCTTGGGGGGTCCGGGGAATGAGCAGTTCTTC; CDR3aa: CASSLGGPGNEQFF; j_gene: TRBJ2-1; v_gene: TRBV5-4; abundance: many; d_gene: -
CDR3nt: TGTGCCAGCAGCTCTCCGGGGGGCCTCACAAACACAGATACGCAGTATTTT; CDR3aa: CASSSPGGLTNTDTQYF; j_gene: TRBJ2-3; v_gene: TRBV11-2; abundance: -; d_gene: -
CDR3nt: TGTGCCAGCAGCTTGGGCAGAGGGGATGGCTACACCTTC; CDR3aa: CASSLGRGDGYTF; j_gene: TRBJ1-2; v_gene: TRBV7-9; abundance: many; d_gene: -
CDR3nt: TGTGCCAGCAGCTTGGGGCTCGATCCTAGCGGGGATATCGGGGAGCGGTTTTTT; CDR3aa: CASSLGLDPSGDIGERFF; j_gene: TRBJ2-2; v_gene: TRBV5-4; abundance: -; d_gene: TRBD2
CDR3nt: TGTGCCAGCAGCCCTTCGGCAGTCAGTGAGCAGTTCTTC; CDR3aa: CASSPSAVSEQFF; j_gene: TRBJ2-1; v_gene: TRBV3-1; abundance: once; d_gene: -
CDR3nt: TGTGCCACTATTCAGGGGGGCACAGATACGCAGTATTTT; CDR3aa: CATIQGGTDTQYF; j_gene: TRBJ2-3; v_gene: TRBV6-5; abundance: many; d_gene: TRBD1
CDR3nt: TGTGCCAGCAGCTTAGCCCTACCGGGACAGGGGATAGGAGAGACCCAGTACTTC; CDR3aa: CASSLALPGQGIGETQYF; j_gene: TRBJ2-5; v_gene: TRBV7-9; abundance: once; d_gene: TRBD1
CDR3nt: TGTGCCACCAGTGACCGCAAGGGGCTGTACTACGAGCAGTACTTC; CDR3aa: CATSDRKGLYYEQYF; j_gene: TRBJ2-7; v_gene: TRBV24-1; abundance: -; d_gene: -
CDR3nt: TGTGCCGTCAGTGAGTCTAAGGCAGGGACTTCCTACGAGCAGTACTTC; CDR3aa: CAVSESKAGTSYEQYF; j_gene: TRBJ2-7; v_gene: TRBV10-3; abundance: few; d_gene: -
CDR3nt: TGTGCCAGCAGCCCAAGCGTGCGGGGGGCGGGCGAGACCCAGTACTTC; CDR3aa: CASSPSVRGAGETQYF; j_gene: TRBJ2-5; v_gene: TRBV7-9; abundance: many; d_gene: TRBD2
CDR3nt: TGCAGCGCTGGGCGCGGGGACACTGAAGCTTTCTTT; CDR3aa: CSAGRGDTEAFF; j_gene: TRBJ1-1; v_gene: TRBV29-1; abundance: -; d_gene: -
CDR3nt: TGCAGTGCCAGTCCGGGACAGGGTGGGATTCAGTACTTC; CDR3aa: CSASPGQGGIQYF; j_gene: TRBJ2-7; v_gene: TRBV20-1; abundance: -; d_gene: TRBD1
CDR3nt: TGTGCCAGCAGCCGGTTCACAGTCGCTTATGGCTACACCTTC; CDR3aa: CASSRFTVAYGYTF; j_gene: TRBJ1-2; v_gene: TRBV11-2; abundance: many; d_gene: -
CDR3nt: TGTGCCAGCAGTGAGCGCGCCGGGACGGCGTTTGGCTACACCTTC; CDR3aa: CASSERAGTAFGYTF; j_gene: TRBJ1-2; v_gene: TRBV2; abundance: many; d_gene: -
CDR3nt: TGTGCCAGCAGCTCCCGAAGCGGGGGGGCCCACAATGAGCAGTTCTTC; CDR3aa: CASSSRSGGAHNEQFF; j_gene: TRBJ2-1; v_gene: TRBV13; abundance: many; d_gene: TRBD2
CDR3nt: TGTGCTAGTGGCCTAGATTTTTGGAATGAGCAGTTCTTC; CDR3aa: CASGLDFWNEQFF; j_gene: TRBJ2-1; v_gene: TRBV12-5; abundance: -; d_gene: -
CDR3nt: TGTGCCAGCAGTTTAACTAGCGGGGGGGCCGAAGATACGCAGTATTTT; CDR3aa: CASSLTSGGAEDTQYF; j_gene: TRBJ2-3; v_gene: TRBV12-3/TRBV12-4; abundance: many; d_gene: TRBD2
CDR3nt: TGTGCCTACTCGGGGACTAGCGGGGGGATAAGCACAGATACGCAGTATTTT; CDR3aa: CAYSGTSGGISTDTQYF; j_gene: TRBJ2-3; v_gene: TRBV6-2/TRBV6-3; abundance: few; d_gene: TRBD2
CDR3nt: TGCGCCAGCAGCGTCCCCAGCGGGGAAGAGACCCAGTACTTC; CDR3aa: CASSVPSGEETQYF; j_gene: TRBJ2-5; v_gene: TRBV5-1; abundance: -; d_gene: TRBD2
CDR3nt: TGTGCCACCAGTGGGACGGGGGACGGAGAGACCCAGTACTTC; CDR3aa: CATSGTGDGETQYF; j_gene: TRBJ2-5; v_gene: TRBV24-1; abundance: -; d_gene: -
CDR3nt: TGCGCCAGCAGCTTGGAGGCGCACACTGAAGCTTTCTTT; CDR3aa: CASSLEAHTEAFF; j_gene: TRBJ1-1; v_gene: TRBV5-1; abundance: -; d_gene: -
CDR3nt: TGTGCCAGCAGTCCGGGACTAGTTCTCGATGAGCAGTTCTTC; CDR3aa: CASSPGLVLDEQFF; j_gene: TRBJ2-1; v_gene: TRBV3-1; abundance: -; d_gene: TRBD2
CDR3nt: TGTGCCAGCAGCTTCGTGGGGGGGCCCCTCTCCGAGCAGTACTTC; CDR3aa: CASSFVGGPLSEQYF; j_gene: TRBJ2-7; v_gene: TRBV5-5; abundance: many; d_gene: -
CDR3nt: TGTGCCAGCAGACAAGGGGGCGCGACCACTGAAGCTTTCTTT; CDR3aa: CASRQGGATTEAFF; j_gene: TRBJ1-1; v_gene: TRBV7-9; abundance: -; d_gene: TRBD1
CDR3nt: TGTGCCAGCGCCATAGGCCGGAGGACAGGGGGGTTAAACACTGAAGCTTTCTTT; CDR3aa: CASAIGRRTGGLNTEAFF; j_gene: TRBJ1-1; v_gene: TRBV11-2; abundance: -; d_gene: TRBD1
CDR3nt: TGTGCCAGCAGCCCTTCTGGGGGGCCGGGCTATGGCTACACCTTC; CDR3aa: CASSPSGGPGYGYTF; j_gene: TRBJ1-2; v_gene: TRBV7-3; abundance: -; d_gene: -